Below, 27 T cell receptor beta chains from the same sample are listed, as sequenced in a study of spatial heterogeneity in lung cancer. TCRdb used MiXCR to reprocess the 5' RACE reads, holding one entry per CDR3 protein. Of roughly 48,000 distinct CDR3 sequences in the sample, less than 6% were seen once. Indicated time point: sample taken at primary tumor resection. No cell sorting; template was whole RNA from tumor, lung tissue or PBMC. Here the sequenced sample was PBMCs, taken at surgery. The receptors were sampled from a male donor with early-stage non-small cell lung cancer.

There are many counts of this clonotype. The chain uses TRBV20-1 and TRBJ1-1; no reliable D call. V lost 4 bases to trimming and J lost 4 bases, with 19 bases between them. The CDR3 sequence is 15 residues long. Germline CDR1 reads DFQATT; CDR2 reads SNEGSKA (reference sequence). Here the CDR3 DNA reads TGCAGTGCTAACCCTTTAGAGCGGACGGGCACTGAAGCTTTCTTT. Its protein is CSANPLERTGTEAFF.

This clonotype was found many times. The chain links TRBV4-1 to TRBJ2-1; 11 nucleotides agree with TRBD2. Germline CDR1 MGHRA, CDR2 YSYEKL. V shed 3 bases and J 5 bases; nucleotides not matched to a gene: 3. CDR3 length: 15 amino acids. The CDR3 DNA reads TGCGCCAGCAGCCAGGCGGGACTAGCGGACAATGAGCAGTTCTTC. It is translated as CASSQAGLADNEQFF.

The table lists this clonotype with many counts. This chain uses TRBV29-1 with TRBJ1-1; D is unclear. CDR3 length equals 13 residues. CDR1 is SQVTM and CDR2 is ANQGSEA in the germline V gene. V was shortened by 4 bases and J by 1 base, with 10 bases between the two germline ends. The CDR3 loop is CSVGRLGNTEAFF. In DNA form, the CDR3 reads TGCAGCGTTGGACGCTTGGGGAACACTGAAGCTTTCTTT.

Ten or more counts support this clonotype. The J gene is TRBJ1-6, the V gene TRBV20-1; D is unclear. The CDR3 runs 13 residues. Germline CDR1 and CDR2: DFQATT and SNEGSKA (reference sequence). The V and J ends lost 6 bases and 5 bases respectively, with 11 bases between them. CDR3 loop: CSAVGIHNSPLHF. The CDR3 DNA follows: TGCAGTGCCGTCGGGATTCATAATTCACCCCTCCACTTT.

This clonotype appeared a few times. The rearrangement joins TRBV5-5 to TRBJ2-2; TRBD1 agrees at 7 bases. Germline CDR1 is SGHKS and CDR2 is YYEKEE (reference sequence). The length of the CDR3 is 14 residues. V lost 5 bases and J lost 4; bases outside the gene matches: 5. CDR3 in DNA: TGTGCCAGCAGAGCGACAGGGCTCACCGGGGAGCTGTTTTTT. It specifies CASRATGLTGELFF.

This clonotype was picked up many times. The genes are TRBV20-1 and TRBJ2-1, with a tentative D call TRBD2 (6 bases). The CDR3 covers 16 residues. V lost 1 base to trimming and J lost 7 bases, with 20 bases between them. CDR1 is DFQATT, CDR2 SNEGSKA, per germline (reference sequence). The chain's CDR3 is CSARAPLTRGSNEQFF. The CDR3 DNA reads TGCAGTGCTAGAGCTCCCCTGACTAGGGGCTCTAATGAGCAGTTCTTC.

This clonotype was detected many times. The gene calls are TRBV11-2 and TRBJ1-4, with 9 nucleotides matching TRBD1. Germline assignment: CDR1 SGHAT and CDR2 FQNNGV. CDR3 length: 14 amino acids. Germline trimming cut 3 bases from V and 7 bases from J; bases unmatched to any gene: 3. The CDR3 DNA reads TGTGCCAGCAGCTTCGGGACAGGGAGTGAAAAACTGTTTTTT. Protein product: CASSFGTGSEKLFF. The variable domain in full, with the rest retrieved from reference TRBV11-2 and TRBJ1-4, is EAGVAQSPRYKIIEKRQSVAFWCNPISGHATLYWYQQILGQGPKLLIQFQNNGVVDDSQLPKDRFSAERLKGVDSTLKIQPAKLEDSAVYLCASSFGTGSEKLFFGSGTQLSVL.

This clonotype was seen at least ten times. The chain recombines TRBV9 with TRBJ2-1; no clear D. Germline loops: CDR1 SGDLS, CDR2 YYNGEE. There are 16 residues in the CDR3. Trimming shortened V by 2 bases and J by 1 base, and 13 bases separated the two germline ends. The CDR3: CASSVLSDTSYNEQFF. DNA of the CDR3: TGTGCCAGCAGCGTTCTGAGCGACACATCCTACAATGAGCAGTTCTTC. Filled out from reference TRBV9 and TRBJ2-1, the complete variable domain reads DSGVTQTPKHLITATGQRVTLRCSPRSGDLSVYWYQQSLDQGLQFLIQYYNGEERAKGNILERFSAQQFPDLHSELNLSSLELGDSALYFCASSVLSDTSYNEQFFGPGTRLTVL.

Ten or more counts support this clonotype. The J gene is TRBJ1-1, the V gene TRBV7-9; 8 nucleotides agree with TRBD1. Germline V gene data show CDR1 as SEHNR and CDR2 as FQNEAQ (reference sequence). The CDR3 loop spans 17 amino acids. After removal of 5 bases from V and 4 bases from J, the junction contained 15 bases not matched to a gene. CDR3 sequence: CASSLKGRGRLGTEAFF. The CDR3 nucleotides read TGTGCCAGCAGCCTGAAGGGCAGGGGGCGCCTTGGCACTGAAGCTTTCTTT.

This chain uses TRBV30 with TRBJ1-2; possible D gene TRBD1, 6 bases. The V end was cut by 3 bases, the J end by 2 bases, with 10 bases between. This CDR3 region has 13 residues. In germline, CDR1 is GTSNPN, CDR2 SVGIG (reference sequence). The CDR3 sequence: CAWSPGQNYGYTF. In nucleotides, the CDR3 is TGTGCCTGGAGCCCGGGACAAAACTATGGCTACACCTTC.

This clonotype was detected many times. This rearrangement joins TRBV4-1 to TRBJ2-3, with D perhaps matching TRBD1 (6 bases). The ends were cut back, 1 base at V and 4 bases at J, with 12 bases in the middle. The length of the CDR3 is 15 residues. Looked up from germline, CDR1 is MGHRA and CDR2 is YSYEKL. For the CDR3, the DNA is TGCGCCAGCAGCCAAGCCGCGGCAGGGGCAGATACGCAGTATTTT. Protein sequence: CASSQAAAGADTQYF.

The V call is TRBV3-1, the J call TRBJ2-1; 8 bases line up with TRBD2. Germline CDR1 and CDR2: LGHDT and YNNKEL (reference sequence). This CDR3 comprises 13 residues. With 2 bases clipped from V and 10 bases from J, the junction kept 4 bases outside the gene matches. In nucleotides, the CDR3 is TGTGCCAGCAGCCAAAGGGGCGGGAGGGAGCAGTTCTTC. Its protein is CASSQRGGREQFF.

This clonotype was observed many times. The chain has TRBV29-1 and TRBJ2-1; D not resolved. This CDR3 has 12 residues. The germline V gene has CDR1 SQVTM and CDR2 ANQGSEA. V shed 3 bases and J shed 8 bases, with 11 bases lying between them. CDR3 in amino acids: CSVDTVHDEQFF. The CDR3 region has the DNA TGCAGCGTTGACACGGTCCACGATGAGCAGTTCTTC.

This clonotype was counted at least ten times. The CDR3: CAISESGQGYTEAFF. The DNA for the CDR3 is TGTGCCATCAGTGAGTCCGGACAGGGGTACACTGAAGCTTTCTTT. This sequence joins TRBV10-3 and TRBJ1-1; 9 bases agree with TRBD1. Germline V CDR1 and CDR2: ENHRY, SYGVKD. The CDR3 covers 15 residues. Unmatched junction bases numbered 2, after V lost 0 bases and J lost 3 bases.

This clonotype was seen repeatedly, ten times or more. The CDR3 coding sequence is TGCAGTGCTAGTGAGAGCAATCAGCCCCAGCATTTT. Its protein is CSASESNQPQHF. The genes are TRBV20-1 and TRBJ1-5, with unresolved D. V was cut by 3 bases and J by 1 base, with 4 bases left in between. Germline CDR1 reads DFQATT; CDR2 reads SNEGSKA (reference sequence). The CDR3 extends over 12 amino acids.

This clonotype was detected many times. The CDR3 DNA sequence: TGTGCCAGCAGTGACAGTGGGGGAAATAATTCACCCCTCCACTTT. Amino acids: CASSDSGGNNSPLHF. The gene calls are TRBV2 and TRBJ1-6; tentatively, D is TRBD1 (5 bases). The CDR3 consists of 15 residues. Deletions cut 3 bases from V and 5 bases from J, with 11 bases between. The germline gives CDR1 SNHLY, CDR2 FYNNEI.

This clonotype was recorded at least ten times. V usage is TRBV28 and J usage is TRBJ2-1; 8 bases are a match to TRBD2. Germline V gene data show CDR1 as MDHEN and CDR2 as SYDVKM. This CDR3 is built from 17 residues. V lost 5 bases and J lost 5; bases outside the gene matches: 14. CDR3 bases: TGTGCCAGCAGTCCCTGGAGCGGGAGTACCCCCCACAATGAGCAGTTCTTC. Amino acids: CASSPWSGSTPHNEQFF.

This clonotype was counted ten times or more. Here the CDR3 reads CASSFGGAQGEKLFF. The CDR3 DNA reads TGTGCCAGCAGTTTCGGGGGGGCCCAAGGTGAAAAACTGTTTTTT. The V call is TRBV12-3 or TRBV12-4, the J call TRBJ1-4, with TRBD1 as a possible D gene (6 bases). V was shortened by 3 bases and J by 7 bases, with 15 bases between the two germline ends. The CDR3 is made up of 15 amino acids.

The sample holds many counts of this clonotype. This chain connects TRBV20-1 to TRBJ2-7; TRBD1 is a possible D gene (5 bases). CDR3 length: 12 amino acids. Germline values: CDR1 DFQATT, CDR2 SNEGSKA (reference sequence). V was shortened by 3 bases and J by 3 bases, with 9 bases between the two germline ends. The CDR3 here is CSASIQGYEQYF. The CDR3, as DNA: TGCAGTGCTAGCATCCAGGGCTACGAGCAGTACTTC.

The sample holds a few counts of this clonotype. The V call is TRBV6-7, the J call TRBJ2-1, with D possibly being TRBD2 (5 bases). TRBV6-7 counts as an open reading frame of uncertain function. This CDR3 is 14 amino acids long. V lost 8 bases and J 2 bases, leaving 13 bases between the germline ends. The CDR3 sequence: CASPRGDPYNEQFF. The DNA of the CDR3 is TGTGCCAGCCCTCGGGGAGACCCCTACAATGAGCAGTTCTTC.

In its sample, this clonotype was seen many times. V is TRBV4-3 and J is TRBJ1-6; weak D call: TRBD1 (6 bases). V lost 4 bases, J lost 10 bases, and 17 bases lay in between. CDR3 length: 15 residues. Germline V gene data show CDR1 as LGHNA and CDR2 as YSLEER. CDR3 amino acids: CASSLGGGLESPLHF. In DNA, the CDR3 is TGCGCCAGCAGCCTAGGGGGGGGTCTAGAGTCACCCCTCCACTTT.

In this sample, this clonotype turned up many times. The chain recombines TRBV27 with TRBJ2-3, with D unclear. V was trimmed by 6 bases and J by 2 bases, leaving 9 bases between them. Looked up from germline, CDR1 is MNHEY and CDR2 is SMNVEV (reference sequence). The CDR3 is 13 amino acids. The CDR3 spells CASRLGITDTQYF. DNA for the CDR3: TGTGCCAGCAGACTTGGGATCACAGATACGCAGTATTTT.

This clonotype has at least ten counts. The rearrangement links TRBV30 to TRBJ1-1; D ambiguous. V was trimmed by 1 base and J by 4 bases, leaving 7 bases between them. This CDR3 has 12 residues. Germline-derived CDR1 and CDR2 are GTSNPN and SVGIG (reference sequence). This CDR3 reads CAWSGTGTEAFF. DNA for the CDR3: TGTGCCTGGAGTGGGACCGGCACTGAAGCTTTCTTT.

This clonotype has ten or more counts. The chain couples TRBV6-5 to TRBJ2-1, with 9 bases lining up with TRBD1. Germline V lookup: CDR1 MNHEY, CDR2 SVGAGI. The junction had 2 bases not matched to a gene; V was cut back by 8 bases and J by 6 bases. This CDR3 spans 12 amino acids. DNA of the CDR3: TGTGCCAGCGGGGGACAGGGCAATGAGCAGTTCTTC. Protein: CASGGQGNEQFF.

This clonotype was observed a few times. The chain links TRBV6-1 to TRBJ2-1; TRBD2 aligns across 12 bases. The V segment lost 4 bases and the J segment 9 bases; nucleotides outside the gene matches: 7. This CDR3 is 15 amino acids long. Germline V gene lookup returns CDR1 MNHNS and CDR2 SASEGT. CDR3 region: CASSATSGSGSEQFF. The CDR3 DNA is TGTGCCAGCAGTGCGACTAGCGGGAGTGGTAGTGAGCAGTTCTTC.

There are many counts of this clonotype. The rearrangement uses TRBV7-8 and TRBJ2-7; TRBD2 matches at 8 bases. This CDR3 has 17 amino acids. Germline CDR1 reads SGHVS; CDR2 reads FQNEAQ. The V segment lost 3 bases and the J segment 5 bases; nucleotides outside the gene matches: 15. The CDR3 protein is CASSLRTTAGAANEQYF. CDR3 nucleotides: TGTGCCAGCAGCTTGAGGACTACAGCGGGAGCAGCGAACGAGCAGTACTTC.

This clonotype was observed at least ten times. The chain has TRBV7-8 and TRBJ1-5; D possibly corresponds to TRBD1 (6 bases). The germline V gene encodes CDR1 SGHVS and CDR2 FQNEAQ. CDR3 length: 13 residues. Trimming pared 0 bases from V and 12 bases from J, leaving 12 bases between. The CDR3 DNA follows: TGTGCCAGCAGCTTAGCGCAGGGGCAGGGCCAGCATTTT. It encodes CASSLAQGQGQHF.